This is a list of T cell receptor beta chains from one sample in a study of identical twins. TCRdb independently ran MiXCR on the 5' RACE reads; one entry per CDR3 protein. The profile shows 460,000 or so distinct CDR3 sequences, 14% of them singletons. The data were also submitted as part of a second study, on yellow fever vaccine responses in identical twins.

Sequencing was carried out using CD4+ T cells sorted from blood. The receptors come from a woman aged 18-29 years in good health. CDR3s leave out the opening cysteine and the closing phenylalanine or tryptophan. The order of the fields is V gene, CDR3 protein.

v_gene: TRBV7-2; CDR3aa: ASSLRSGETQY
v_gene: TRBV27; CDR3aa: ASSLLATGTNKQF
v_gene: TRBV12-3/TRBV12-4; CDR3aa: ASRETSGGDSYNEQF
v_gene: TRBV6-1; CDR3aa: ASNGRVGDTQY
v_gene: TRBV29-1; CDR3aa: SVERRAGGSTEAF
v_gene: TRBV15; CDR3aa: ATSMGGGATYEQY
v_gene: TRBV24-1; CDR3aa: ATSDGLAGVTDTQY
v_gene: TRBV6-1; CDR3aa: ASTQDRLGGIQY
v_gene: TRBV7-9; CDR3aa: ASSLGFGGPTEAF
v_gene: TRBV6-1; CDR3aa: ASRPGLAKNIQY
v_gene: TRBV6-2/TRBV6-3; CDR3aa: ASSLAGRGETQY
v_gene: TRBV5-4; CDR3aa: ASSLAGRWQGAAGAEAF
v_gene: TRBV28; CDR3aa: ASSLSKRGGRTDTQY
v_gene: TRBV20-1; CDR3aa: SAMLSGTGHEQY
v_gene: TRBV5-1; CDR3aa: ASTLYPGQAPGSYEQY